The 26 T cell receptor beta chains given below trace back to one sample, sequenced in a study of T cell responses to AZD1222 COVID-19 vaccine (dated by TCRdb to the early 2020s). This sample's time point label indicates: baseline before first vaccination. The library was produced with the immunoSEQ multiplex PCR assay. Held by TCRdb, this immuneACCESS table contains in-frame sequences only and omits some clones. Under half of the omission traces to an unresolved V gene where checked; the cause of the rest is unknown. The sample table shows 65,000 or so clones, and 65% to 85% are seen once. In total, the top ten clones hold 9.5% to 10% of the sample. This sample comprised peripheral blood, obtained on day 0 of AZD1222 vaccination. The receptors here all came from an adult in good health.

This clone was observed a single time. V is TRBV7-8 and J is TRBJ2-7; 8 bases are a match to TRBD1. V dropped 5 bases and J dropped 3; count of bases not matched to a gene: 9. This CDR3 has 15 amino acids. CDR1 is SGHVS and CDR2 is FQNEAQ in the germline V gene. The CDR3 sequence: CASSTRTGKDYEQYF. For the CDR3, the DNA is TGTGCCAGCAGCACCAGGACAGGGAAAGACTACGAGCAGTACTTC.

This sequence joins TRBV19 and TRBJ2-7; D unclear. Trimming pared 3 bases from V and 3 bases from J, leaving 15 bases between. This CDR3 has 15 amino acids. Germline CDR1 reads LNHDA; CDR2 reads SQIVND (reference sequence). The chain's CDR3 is CASSMTRLPSYEQYF. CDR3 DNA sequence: TGTGCCAGTAGTATGACACGGCTCCCCAGCTACGAGCAGTACTTC.

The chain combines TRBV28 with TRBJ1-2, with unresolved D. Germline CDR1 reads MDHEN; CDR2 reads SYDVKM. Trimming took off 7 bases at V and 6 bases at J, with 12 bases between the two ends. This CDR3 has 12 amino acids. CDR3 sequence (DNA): TGTGCCAGCACCTCCAGGTGGGATGGCTACACCTTC. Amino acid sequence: CASTSRWDGYTF.

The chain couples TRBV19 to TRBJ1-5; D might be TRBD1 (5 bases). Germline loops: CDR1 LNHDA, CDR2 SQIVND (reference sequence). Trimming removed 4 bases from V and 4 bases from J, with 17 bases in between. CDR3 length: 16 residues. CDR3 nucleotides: TGTGCCAGTAGTACCCGGGGGGGGTTAGGGAATCAGCCCCAGCATTTT. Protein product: CASSTRGGLGNQPQHF.

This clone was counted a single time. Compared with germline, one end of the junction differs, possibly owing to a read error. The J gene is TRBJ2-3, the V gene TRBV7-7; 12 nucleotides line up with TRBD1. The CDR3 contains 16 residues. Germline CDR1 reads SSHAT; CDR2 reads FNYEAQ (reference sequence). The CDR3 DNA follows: TGTGCTAGCAGCTTAACCGGGACAGGGGGCTCAGATACGCAGTATTTT. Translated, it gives CASSLTGTGGSDTQYF.

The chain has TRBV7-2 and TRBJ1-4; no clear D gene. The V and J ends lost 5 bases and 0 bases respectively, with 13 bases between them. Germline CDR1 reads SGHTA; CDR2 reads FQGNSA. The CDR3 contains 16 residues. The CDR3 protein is CASSPRPAATNEKLFF. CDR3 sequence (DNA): TGTGCCAGCAGCCCTAGACCAGCGGCAACTAATGAAAAACTGTTTTTT.

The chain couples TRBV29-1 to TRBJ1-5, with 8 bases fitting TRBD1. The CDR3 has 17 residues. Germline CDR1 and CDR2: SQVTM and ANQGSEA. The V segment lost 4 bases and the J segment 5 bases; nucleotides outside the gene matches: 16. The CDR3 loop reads CSVGLIGTGLRDQPQHF. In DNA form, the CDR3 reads TGCAGCGTTGGATTGATTGGGACAGGTCTTAGAGATCAGCCCCAGCATTTT.

The CDR3 sequence is CASSVGGGYNEQFF. In DNA form, the CDR3 reads TGTGCCAGCAGCGTAGGCGGGGGCTACAATGAGCAGTTCTTC. The chain combines TRBV9 with TRBJ2-1; 7 bases agree with TRBD2. V lost 0 bases and J lost 3; bases outside the gene matches: 0. The CDR3 extends over 14 amino acids. Germline V CDR1 and CDR2: SGDLS, YYNGEE.

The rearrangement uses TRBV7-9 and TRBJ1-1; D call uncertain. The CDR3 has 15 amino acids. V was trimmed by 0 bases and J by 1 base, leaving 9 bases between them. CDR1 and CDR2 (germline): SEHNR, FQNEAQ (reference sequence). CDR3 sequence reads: CASSLARSGNTEAFF. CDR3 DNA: TGTGCCAGCAGCTTAGCAAGATCGGGGAACACTGAAGCTTTCTTT.

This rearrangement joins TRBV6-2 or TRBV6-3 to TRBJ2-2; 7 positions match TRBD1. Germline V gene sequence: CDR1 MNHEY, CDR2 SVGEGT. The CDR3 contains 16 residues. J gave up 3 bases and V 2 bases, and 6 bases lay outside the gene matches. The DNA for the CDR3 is TGTGCCAGCAGTTACGAACAGGGGCATCACACCGGGGAGCTGTTTTTT. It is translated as CASSYEQGHHTGELFF.

This CDR3 is CASSPAWDREAFF. In DNA form, the CDR3 reads TGTGCCAGCTCACCCGCCTGGGACCGGGAGGCTTTCTTT. This sequence joins TRBV18 and TRBJ1-1; a possible D gene is TRBD1 (5 bases). Trimming took off 3 bases at V and 11 bases at J, with 16 bases between the two ends. The CDR3 loop spans 13 amino acids. Per the germline V gene, CDR1 is KGHSH and CDR2 is LQKENI.

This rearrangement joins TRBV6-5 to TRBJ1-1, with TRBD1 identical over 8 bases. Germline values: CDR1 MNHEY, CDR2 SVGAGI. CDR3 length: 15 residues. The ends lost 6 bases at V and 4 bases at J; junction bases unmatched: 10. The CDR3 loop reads CASRDRQGSGTEAFF. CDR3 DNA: TGTGCCAGCAGAGACCGACAGGGGTCGGGCACTGAAGCTTTCTTT.

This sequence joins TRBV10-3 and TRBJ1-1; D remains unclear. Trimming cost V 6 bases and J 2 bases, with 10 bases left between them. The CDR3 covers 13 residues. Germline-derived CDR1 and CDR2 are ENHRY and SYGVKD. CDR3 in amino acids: CAIRWQANTEAFF. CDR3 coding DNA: TGTGCCATCAGATGGCAGGCTAACACTGAAGCTTTCTTT.

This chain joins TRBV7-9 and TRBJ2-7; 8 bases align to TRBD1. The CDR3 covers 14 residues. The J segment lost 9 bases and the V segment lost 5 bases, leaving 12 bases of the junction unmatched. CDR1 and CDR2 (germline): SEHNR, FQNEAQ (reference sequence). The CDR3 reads CASSPSGQVLRQYF. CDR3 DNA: TGTGCCAGCAGCCCATCGGGACAGGTTCTTAGGCAGTACTTC.

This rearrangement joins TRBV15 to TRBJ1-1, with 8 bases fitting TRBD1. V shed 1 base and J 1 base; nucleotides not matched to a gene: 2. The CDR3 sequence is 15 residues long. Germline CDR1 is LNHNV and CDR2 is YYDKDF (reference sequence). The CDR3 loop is CATSRVGTGNTEAFF. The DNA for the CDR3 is TGTGCCACCAGCAGAGTAGGGACAGGGAACACTGAAGCTTTCTTT. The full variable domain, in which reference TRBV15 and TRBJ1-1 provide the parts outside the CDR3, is DAMVIQNPRYQVTQFGKPVTLSCSQTLNHNVMYWYQQKSSQAPKLLFHYYDKDFNNEADTPDNFQSRRPNTSFCFLDIRSPGLGDTAMYLCATSRVGTGNTEAFFGQGTRLTVV.

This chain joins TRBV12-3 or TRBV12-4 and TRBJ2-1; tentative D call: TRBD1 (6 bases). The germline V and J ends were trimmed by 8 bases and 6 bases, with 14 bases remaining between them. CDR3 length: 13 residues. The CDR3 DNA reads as TGTGCCAGCGGGACACCGTTTCGCAATGAGCAGTTCTTC. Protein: CASGTPFRNEQFF.

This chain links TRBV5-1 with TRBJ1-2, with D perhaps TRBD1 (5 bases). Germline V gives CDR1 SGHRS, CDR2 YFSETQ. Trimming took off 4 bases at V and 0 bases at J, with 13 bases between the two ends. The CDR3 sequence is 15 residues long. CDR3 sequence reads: CASSHDSASNYGYTF. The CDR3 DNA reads TGCGCCAGCAGCCATGACAGCGCCTCTAACTATGGCTACACCTTC.

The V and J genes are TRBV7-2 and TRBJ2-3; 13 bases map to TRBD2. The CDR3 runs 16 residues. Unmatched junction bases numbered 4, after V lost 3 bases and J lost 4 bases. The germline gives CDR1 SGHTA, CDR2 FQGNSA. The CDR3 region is CASSLRLAGGSDTQYF. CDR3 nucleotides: TGTGCCAGCAGCTTGCGACTAGCGGGGGGATCAGATACGCAGTATTTT.

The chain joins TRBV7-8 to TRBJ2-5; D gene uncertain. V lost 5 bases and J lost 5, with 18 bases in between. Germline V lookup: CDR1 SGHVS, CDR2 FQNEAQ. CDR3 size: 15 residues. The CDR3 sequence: CASSLSQSRWETQYF. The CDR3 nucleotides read TGTGCCAGCAGCCTCTCACAGTCTAGGTGGGAGACCCAGTACTTC.

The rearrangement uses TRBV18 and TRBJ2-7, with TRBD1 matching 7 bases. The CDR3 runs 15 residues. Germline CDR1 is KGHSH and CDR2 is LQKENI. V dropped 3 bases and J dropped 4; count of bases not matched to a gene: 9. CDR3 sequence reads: CASSPIGGTRYEQYF. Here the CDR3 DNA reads TGTGCCAGCTCACCGATAGGGGGCACTAGATACGAGCAGTACTTC.

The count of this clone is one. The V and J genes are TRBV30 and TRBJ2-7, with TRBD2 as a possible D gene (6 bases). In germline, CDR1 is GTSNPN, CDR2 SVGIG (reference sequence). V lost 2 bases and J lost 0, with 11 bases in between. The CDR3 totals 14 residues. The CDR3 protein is CAWSTSKGSYEQYF. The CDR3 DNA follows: TGTGCCTGGAGTACTAGCAAGGGCTCCTACGAGCAGTACTTC.

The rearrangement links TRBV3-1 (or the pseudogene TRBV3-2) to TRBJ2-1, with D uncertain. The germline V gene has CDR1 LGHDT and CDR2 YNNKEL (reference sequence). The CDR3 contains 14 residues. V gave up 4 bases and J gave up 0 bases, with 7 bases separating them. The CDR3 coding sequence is TGTGCCAGCAGCCTTGCAGACTCCTACAATGAGCAGTTCTTC. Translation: CASSLADSYNEQFF.

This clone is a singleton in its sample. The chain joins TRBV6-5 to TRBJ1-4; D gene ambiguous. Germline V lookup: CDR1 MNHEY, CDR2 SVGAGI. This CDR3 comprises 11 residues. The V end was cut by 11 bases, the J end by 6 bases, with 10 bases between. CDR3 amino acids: CAVRDDEKLFF. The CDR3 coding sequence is TGTGCCGTGCGGGATGATGAAAAACTGTTTTTT.

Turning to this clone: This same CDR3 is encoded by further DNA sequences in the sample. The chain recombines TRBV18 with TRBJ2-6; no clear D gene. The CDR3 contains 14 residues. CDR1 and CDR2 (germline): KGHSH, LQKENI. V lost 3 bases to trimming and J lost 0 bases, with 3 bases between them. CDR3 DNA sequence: TGTGCCAGCTCACCGGGCTCTGGGGCCAACGTCCTGACTTTC. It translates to CASSPGSGANVLTF.

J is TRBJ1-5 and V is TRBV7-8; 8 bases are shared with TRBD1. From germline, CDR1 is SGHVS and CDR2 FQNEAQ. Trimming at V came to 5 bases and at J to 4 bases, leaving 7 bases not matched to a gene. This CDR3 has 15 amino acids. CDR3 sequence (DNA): TGTGCCAGCAGCCCCGATCGGACAGGGAATCAGCCCCAGCATTTT. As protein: CASSPDRTGNQPQHF.

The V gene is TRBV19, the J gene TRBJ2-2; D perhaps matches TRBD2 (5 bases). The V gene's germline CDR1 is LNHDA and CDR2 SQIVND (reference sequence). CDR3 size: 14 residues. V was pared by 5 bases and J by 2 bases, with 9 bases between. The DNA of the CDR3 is TGTGCCAGTAGTCTCGGACTCAACACCGGGGAGCTGTTTTTT. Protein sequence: CASSLGLNTGELFF.